The 4 T cell receptor beta chains in this list originate from one sample, sequenced in a study of low-dose radiotherapy and immunotherapy resistance in tumors. The time point here: after trial treatment. Treatment described: LDRT plus nivolumab, ipilimumab, low-dose cyclophosphamide and aspirin (RACIN trial). With TRAV- and TRBV-specific primers, first-strand cDNA was made, covering the alpha and beta chains. The PCR that amplified TCRs ran for approximately 20 cycles, relying on a constant-region primer and a V-primer adapter. MiXCR, applied by TCRdb to the reads, yields one record per CDR3 protein. This table has tens of thousands of distinct CDR3 sequences, under 20% appearing once. The sequences come from PBMCs, collected after low-dose radiotherapy plus immunotherapy. The receptor source for this set is a male donor with prostate cancer.

The chain recombines TRBV11-2 with TRBJ2-2; D tentatively fits TRBD1 or TRBD2 (6 bases each). The CDR3 covers 16 residues. Germline V gene lookup returns CDR1 SGHAT and CDR2 FQNNGV. Trimming removed 1 base at V and 2 bases at J, with 11 bases between. The CDR3 bases are TGTGCCAGCAGCTTAGTGAGGGGGGCTAACACCGGGGAGCTGTTTTTT. It translates to CASSLVRGANTGELFF.

This clonotype was detected many times. The genes are TRBV24-1 and TRBJ2-2, with 8 bases fitting TRBD1. The J segment lost 4 bases and the V segment lost 7 bases, leaving 7 bases of the junction unmatched. The germline V gene encodes CDR1 KGHDR and CDR2 SFDVKD. The CDR3 totals 15 residues. The DNA of the CDR3 is TGTGCCACCAGCGAAGGGGACAGGCCCACCGGGGAGCTGTTTTTT. It codes for CATSEGDRPTGELFF.

This clonotype was picked up a small number of times. The chain recombines TRBV20-1 with TRBJ2-5, with TRBD2 matching 12 bases. The CDR3 length is 17 residues. V was pared by 2 bases and J by 5 bases, with 12 bases of the junction left unmatched. Germline values: CDR1 DFQATT, CDR2 SNEGSKA (reference sequence). Here the CDR3 reads CSARNQGGLAGLETQYF. Here the CDR3 DNA reads TGCAGTGCTAGAAATCAGGGAGGACTAGCGGGATTGGAGACCCAGTACTTC.

Concerning this clonotype: It differs at one base from a far larger clone, so likely a read error. The genes are TRBV6-5 and TRBJ2-7; tentatively, D is TRBD1 (6 bases). CDR1 MNHEY and CDR2 SVGAGI come from the germline V gene. The CDR3 length is 17 residues. V lost 4 bases, J lost 7 bases, and 26 bases lay in between. The CDR3 coding sequence is TGTGCCAGCAGTTCCTTCTCCCGGGACAAGCCCTACAATGAGCAGTACTTC. Translating gives CASSSFSRDKPYNEQYF.